These 21 T cell receptor beta chains came from one sample sequenced in a study of cytomegalovirus exposure and HLA in healthy donors. The PCR had 60 Vbeta and 13 Jbeta primers. The repertoire was sequenced with immunoSEQ multiplex PCR; TCRdb's copy has only in-frame clones and lacks some. Found here are about 140,000 clones, roughly 76% of them singletons; the top ten hold around 3.7%. Source material: PBMCs. Every receptor here comes from a man aged 18 to 29 in good health and CMV-seronegative.

The chain links TRBV18 to TRBJ2-7, with TRBD1 identical over 7 bases. V shed 5 bases and J 4 bases; nucleotides not matched to a gene: 2. The germline V gene encodes CDR1 KGHSH and CDR2 LQKENI. This CDR3 spans 12 amino acids. The CDR3 region has the DNA TGTGCCAGCTCAGCGACAGGGTACGAGCAGTACTTC. Protein product: CASSATGYEQYF.

This chain joins TRBV2 and TRBJ1-1, with a tentative D call TRBD1 (6 bases). This CDR3 has 13 residues. V was pared by 8 bases and J by 2 bases, with 12 bases between. The germline V gene has CDR1 SNHLY and CDR2 FYNNEI. In DNA, the CDR3 is TGTGCCAGCGGTAGGGACAAAAACACTGAAGCTTTCTTT. This translates into CASGRDKNTEAFF. Full variable domain (remainder filled in from reference TRBV2 and TRBJ1-1): EPEVTQTPSHQVTQMGQEVILRCVPISNHLYFYWYRQILGQKVEFLVSFYNNEISEKSEIFDDQFSVERPDGSNFTLKIRSTKLEDSAMYFCASGRDKNTEAFFGQGTRLTVV.

The J gene is TRBJ2-7, the V gene TRBV2, with 7 bases fitting TRBD1. The CDR3 is made up of 13 amino acids. Germline V gene sequence: CDR1 SNHLY, CDR2 FYNNEI. J lost 1 base, V lost 6 bases, and 3 bases had no gene match. Here the CDR3 DNA reads TGTGCCAGCAGGGGGACAGCTTCCTACGAGCAGTACTTC. This gives the protein CASRGTASYEQYF.

The chain links TRBV4-1 to TRBJ1-2; 7 bases align to TRBD1. The germline V gene has CDR1 MGHRA and CDR2 YSYEKL. The trim removed 1 base at V and 6 bases at J, leaving 8 bases unmatched. CDR3 size: 15 residues. In DNA form, the CDR3 reads TGCGCCAGCAGCCAAGTGGAGGGGGCCTCTAATGGCTACACCTTC. Its translation: CASSQVEGASNGYTF.

This clone was seen a few times. The V call is TRBV10-3, the J call TRBJ2-3, with D tentatively TRBD1 (6 bases). The CDR3 runs 15 residues. In germline, CDR1 is ENHRY, CDR2 SYGVKD. Trimming pared 3 bases from V and 0 bases from J, leaving 10 bases between. CDR3 in amino acids: CAISDRGRSTDTQYF. CDR3 bases: TGTGCCATCAGTGACAGGGGAAGGAGCACAGATACGCAGTATTTT.

This clone occurred once. This chain links TRBV28 with TRBJ2-1; perhaps TRBD1 as D (5 bases). Germline V gene data show CDR1 as MDHEN and CDR2 as SYDVKM. The ends were cut back, 4 bases at V and 7 bases at J, with 5 bases in the middle. The CDR3 loop spans 11 amino acids. CDR3 in amino acids: CASSYRNEQFF. CDR3 nucleotide sequence: TGTGCCAGCAGTTACAGGAATGAGCAGTTCTTC.

The count of this clone is one. The rearrangement uses TRBV30 and TRBJ1-2; 9 bases are shared with TRBD1. The CDR3 contains 15 residues. V dropped 2 bases and J dropped 2; count of bases not matched to a gene: 6. Germline CDR1 GTSNPN, CDR2 SVGIG (reference sequence). The CDR3 DNA reads TGTGCCTGGAGTACGGGACAGGGCCGAAACTATGGCTACACCTTC. Translating gives CAWSTGQGRNYGYTF. Combining the CDR3 with reference TRBV30 and TRBJ1-2 gives the whole variable domain SQTIHQWPATLVQPVGSPLSLECTVEGTSNPNLYWYRQAAGRGLQLLFYSVGIGQISSEVPQNLSASRPQDRQFILSSKKLLLSDSGFYLCAWSTGQGRNYGYTFGSGTRLTVV.

The V and J genes are TRBV6-5 and TRBJ1-1, with 9 bases lining up with TRBD1. The CDR3 has 14 residues. With V trimmed by 7 bases and J by 1 base, 4 bases remained unmatched. The germline V gene encodes CDR1 MNHEY and CDR2 SVGAGI. CDR3 loop: CASTLGQGNTEAFF. CDR3 sequence (DNA): TGTGCCAGCACCTTGGGACAGGGGAACACTGAAGCTTTCTTT.

The sample holds a few counts of this clone. The rearrangement joins TRBV27 to TRBJ2-6; TRBD1 aligns across 7 bases. CDR1 and CDR2 (germline): MNHEY, SMNVEV (reference sequence). The CDR3 is made up of 17 amino acids. Losses at the gene ends were 5 bases for V and 0 bases for J; bases not matched to a gene: 7. CDR3 in amino acids: CASSIRDSDSGANVLTF. Here the CDR3 DNA reads TGTGCCAGCAGTATCCGGGACAGTGACTCTGGGGCCAACGTCCTGACTTTC.

The chain carries TRBV28 and TRBJ2-2, with 10 bases matching TRBD1. The CDR3 loop spans 15 amino acids. Germline V gives CDR1 MDHEN, CDR2 SYDVKM. J was trimmed by 5 bases and V by 7 bases; bases with no gene match: 7. The CDR3 is CASTSGTGVTGELFF. The CDR3 DNA follows: TGTGCCAGCACCTCGGGGACAGGGGTGACCGGGGAGCTGTTTTTT.

The sample holds a few counts of this clone. This chain links TRBV5-1 with TRBJ2-1; 10 positions match TRBD2. The CDR3 consists of 16 residues. The germline V gene has CDR1 SGHRS and CDR2 YFSETQ. The junction had 15 bases not matched to a gene; V was cut back by 2 bases and J by 13 bases. The CDR3 here is CASSLGIGAGGPGQFF. Here the CDR3 DNA reads TGCGCCAGCAGCTTAGGAATTGGAGCGGGAGGGCCAGGTCAGTTCTTC.

The chain recombines TRBV6-1 with TRBJ2-7; possibly TRBD2 for D (6 bases). Trimming removed 0 bases from V and 2 bases from J, with 8 bases in between. Per germline, CDR1 MNHNS and CDR2 SASEGT. This CDR3 has 14 amino acids. CDR3 protein: CASSEARGPYEQYF. CDR3 nucleotide sequence: TGTGCCAGCAGTGAAGCGCGGGGACCCTACGAGCAGTACTTC.

CDR3 DNA sequence: TGTGCCAGCAGCTCCGACGGGAATCAGCCCCAGCATTTT. It yields the protein CASSSDGNQPQHF. The chain combines TRBV9 with TRBJ1-5; D remains ambiguous. V was clipped by 4 bases and J by 4 bases, with 9 bases between them. The CDR3 sequence is 13 residues long. Germline-derived CDR1 and CDR2 are SGDLS and YYNGEE. The full variable domain, completed using reference TRBV9 and TRBJ1-5, is DSGVTQTPKHLITATGQRVTLRCSPRSGDLSVYWYQQSLDQGLQFLIQYYNGEERAKGNILERFSAQQFPDLHSELNLSSLELGDSALYFCASSSDGNQPQHFGDGTRLSIL.

This clone was seen a handful of times. The gene calls are TRBV27 and TRBJ2-1; D perhaps matches TRBD2 (7 bases). V was cut by 4 bases and J by 8 bases, with 15 bases left in between. The CDR3 totals 14 residues. The germline gives CDR1 MNHEY, CDR2 SMNVEV (reference sequence). CDR3 loop: CASSYNGGLDEQFF. CDR3 DNA sequence: TGTGCCAGCAGTTACAACGGGGGGCTGGATGAGCAGTTCTTC.

V usage is TRBV25-1 and J usage is TRBJ2-2; 8 positions agree with TRBD1. Per germline, CDR1 MGHDK and CDR2 SYGVNS. The CDR3 length is 15 residues. V gave up 8 bases and J gave up 3 bases; unmatched junction bases: 8. The CDR3 sequence: CASETGTGHTGELFF. The CDR3 coding sequence is TGTGCCAGCGAGACCGGGACAGGTCACACCGGGGAGCTGTTTTTT.

The chain carries TRBV30 and TRBJ1-3; no reliable D call. The V and J ends lost 3 bases and 0 bases respectively, with 12 bases between them. Germline V gene lookup returns CDR1 GTSNPN and CDR2 SVGIG (reference sequence). The length of the CDR3 is 15 residues. For the CDR3, the DNA is TGTGCCTGGAGAGTGTCGGGGAGCTCTGGAAACACCATATATTTT. This encodes CAWRVSGSSGNTIYF. The full variable domain, in which reference TRBV30 and TRBJ1-3 provide the parts outside the CDR3, is SQTIHQWPATLVQPVGSPLSLECTVEGTSNPNLYWYRQAAGRGLQLLFYSVGIGQISSEVPQNLSASRPQDRQFILSSKKLLLSDSGFYLCAWRVSGSSGNTIYFGEGSWLTVV.

Details on this clone: At one end, the junction sequence differs from germline, possibly due to a read error. The rearrangement joins TRBV29-1 to TRBJ2-2; weak D call: TRBD1 (6 bases). The CDR3 totals 14 residues. Per the germline V gene, CDR1 is SQVTM and CDR2 is ANQGSEA. The CDR3 DNA is TGCAGCGTGAGGGGGTCGTTGAACACCGGGGAGCCGTTTTTT. This sequence encodes CSVRGSLNTGEPFF.

The V and J genes are TRBV5-1 and TRBJ2-3, with 8 nucleotides matching TRBD2. The ends lost 1 base at V and 9 bases at J; junction bases unmatched: 7. Germline V gene sequence: CDR1 SGHRS, CDR2 YFSETQ. CDR3 size: 14 residues. As DNA, the CDR3 is TGCGCCAGCAGCTTGACCGGGACTAGTCCCACGCAGTATTTT. It encodes CASSLTGTSPTQYF.

This chain joins TRBV19 and TRBJ1-5, with D possibly being TRBD1 (6 bases). Per the germline V gene, CDR1 is LNHDA and CDR2 is SQIVND (reference sequence). This CDR3 comprises 18 residues. V was clipped by 2 bases and J by 0 bases, with 17 bases between them. Here the CDR3 DNA reads TGTGCCAGTAGTATATCATCAGGGGCCTTCAATAGCAATCAGCCCCAGCATTTT. Amino acid sequence: CASSISSGAFNSNQPQHF.

Notes on this clone: Within the sample, other DNA sequences also encode this same CDR3. The rearrangement links TRBV11-2 to TRBJ1-4, with a possible D match to TRBD1 (6 bases). Trimming took 5 bases from V and 3 from J, leaving 19 bases between them. The CDR3 contains 17 residues. Per the germline V gene, CDR1 is SGHAT and CDR2 is FQNNGV. CDR3 coding DNA: TGTGCCAGCAGCACGGTTGTCAGGGGCCTAGCTAATGAAAAACTGTTTTTT. It specifies CASSTVVRGLANEKLFF.

On this clone: A read error may produce the germline difference seen at one junction end. This sequence joins TRBV7-9 and TRBJ2-7, with 10 bases matching TRBD2. Germline lookup yields CDR1 SEHNR and CDR2 FQNEAQ (reference sequence). This CDR3 has 15 residues. CDR3 DNA: TGTTCCAGCAGGGAATGGACTAGCGGCTCCTACGAGCAGTACTTC. The encoded protein is CSSREWTSGSYEQYF.